These T cell receptor beta chains were read from a single sample in a study of beta chain features in type 1 diabetes. Method: immunoSEQ multiplex PCR; TCRdb's copy keeps in-frame clones and lacks some. The sample contains 600,000 to 750,000 clones, around 11% of which appear only once. Source material: naive CD4+ T cells from blood. These receptors were obtained from a man in his thirties or forties with type 1 diabetes. The CDR3 runs from the conserved cysteine through the conserved F or W. A D gene is named only where the DNA matches it firmly. Rows may omit the clone size; those that give it use once, few, many or a size class.

j_call: TRBJ1-3
v_call: TRBV7-9
clone_size: -
d_call: -
cdr3_nt: TGTGCCAGCAGCTTATCCTCTGGAAACACCATATATTTT
cdr3_aa: CASSLSSGNTIYF

j_call: TRBJ2-4
v_call: TRBV7-9
clone_size: few
d_call: -
cdr3_nt: TGTGCCAGCAGCCTGGCAGAAACAGCCAAAAACATTCAGTACTTC
cdr3_aa: CASSLAETAKNIQYF

j_call: TRBJ2-1
v_call: TRBV7-2
clone_size: -
d_call: -
cdr3_nt: TGTGCCAGCAGCTTTCAGACGCGTAGCTCCTACAATGAGCAGTTCTTC
cdr3_aa: CASSFQTRSSYNEQFF

j_call: TRBJ2-5
v_call: TRBV5-1
clone_size: -
d_call: -
cdr3_nt: TGCGCCAGCAGCTTGGAAGCCGAAGCACAAGAGACCCAGTACTTC
cdr3_aa: CASSLEAEAQETQYF

j_call: TRBJ1-1
v_call: TRBV10-3
clone_size: few
d_call: -
cdr3_nt: TGTGCCATCAGTGAGTCTCTCGCGGGGGTGAACACTGAAGCTTTCTTT
cdr3_aa: CAISESLAGVNTEAFF

j_call: TRBJ1-2
v_call: TRBV4-2
clone_size: few
d_call: TRBD1
cdr3_nt: TGTGCCAGCAGCCAAGCGGACAGGGAGGCTGGCTACACCTTC
cdr3_aa: CASSQADREAGYTF

j_call: TRBJ2-3
v_call: TRBV14
clone_size: -
d_call: -
cdr3_nt: TGTGCCAGCAGCCAAGGAGTTCAAAGCGCTTCCACAGATACGCAGTATTTT
cdr3_aa: CASSQGVQSASTDTQYF

j_call: TRBJ1-5
v_call: TRBV2
clone_size: few
d_call: -
cdr3_nt: TGTGCCAGCAGTGAAGAAGGGGGTCCCTTTGGCAATCAGCCCCAGCATTTT
cdr3_aa: CASSEEGGPFGNQPQHF

j_call: TRBJ2-7
v_call: TRBV7-9
clone_size: few
d_call: -
cdr3_nt: TGTGCCAGCAGCCCCTGGGACTCGAGCTCCTACGAGCAGTACTTC
cdr3_aa: CASSPWDSSSYEQYF

j_call: TRBJ1-2
v_call: TRBV10-3
clone_size: -
d_call: -
cdr3_nt: TGTGCCATCAGTGCGGGCGGCGCCCTTCTAGATGGCTACACCTTC
cdr3_aa: CAISAGGALLDGYTF

j_call: TRBJ2-3
v_call: TRBV4-2
clone_size: once
d_call: -
cdr3_nt: TGTGCCAGCAGCCAAGAAAGGCTTGGCGGCGGGGCCACAGATACGCAGTATTTT
cdr3_aa: CASSQERLGGGATDTQYF

j_call: TRBJ1-6
v_call: TRBV10-3
clone_size: -
d_call: -
cdr3_nt: TGTGCCATCAGTGAGTCGACTTATCCAGCAAATTCACCCCTCCACTTT
cdr3_aa: CAISESTYPANSPLHF

j_call: TRBJ1-6
v_call: TRBV19
clone_size: few
d_call: -
cdr3_nt: TGTGCCAGTAGTATACTGGCACCATCGTCACTCCACTTT
cdr3_aa: CASSILAPSSLHF

j_call: TRBJ2-2
v_call: TRBV4-2
clone_size: -
d_call: -
cdr3_nt: TGTGCCAGCAGCCAAGAACTCCGGGGGTACCTCACCGGGGAGCTGTTTTTT
cdr3_aa: CASSQELRGYLTGELFF

j_call: TRBJ2-3
v_call: TRBV9
clone_size: -
d_call: TRBD1
cdr3_nt: TGTGCCAGCAGCGGCCGGGACAGGGTAACAGATACGCAGTATTTT
cdr3_aa: CASSGRDRVTDTQYF

j_call: TRBJ1-6
v_call: TRBV27
clone_size: -
d_call: -
cdr3_nt: TGTGCCAGCAGTTTCTCATCAGGAAGCTCCTATAATTCACCCCTCCACTTT
cdr3_aa: CASSFSSGSSYNSPLHF

j_call: TRBJ2-5
v_call: TRBV14
clone_size: -
d_call: -
cdr3_nt: TGTGCCAGCAGAGCCTCTGGGGAGACCCAGTACTTC
cdr3_aa: CASRASGETQYF

j_call: TRBJ1-1
v_call: TRBV18
clone_size: few
d_call: -
cdr3_nt: TGTGCCAGCTCACCACCGGCGATGAACACTGAAGCTTTCTTT
cdr3_aa: CASSPPAMNTEAFF

j_call: TRBJ2-7
v_call: TRBV15
clone_size: -
d_call: -
cdr3_nt: TGTGCCACCAGCAATCCGCCGAGGGAGGTAGACTACGAGCAGTACTTC
cdr3_aa: CATSNPPREVDYEQYF

j_call: TRBJ2-2
v_call: TRBV9
clone_size: few
d_call: TRBD1
cdr3_nt: TGTGCCAGCAGCGTAGGACAGGGGGCTAACACCGGGGAGCTGTTTTTT
cdr3_aa: CASSVGQGANTGELFF

j_call: TRBJ1-1
v_call: TRBV12-5
clone_size: few
d_call: TRBD1
cdr3_nt: TGTGCTAGTGGTAGACAGGGGATGAACACTGAAGCTTTCTTT
cdr3_aa: CASGRQGMNTEAFF

j_call: TRBJ1-5
v_call: TRBV28
clone_size: few
d_call: TRBD1
cdr3_nt: TGTGCCAGCAGGGGGACAGGGGGGTTTCAGCCCCAGCATTTT
cdr3_aa: CASRGTGGFQPQHF

j_call: TRBJ2-5
v_call: TRBV7-9
clone_size: few
d_call: TRBD2
cdr3_nt: TGTGCCAGCAGCTTCGGGGCTAGCGGAGAAGAGACCCAGTACTTC
cdr3_aa: CASSFGASGEETQYF

j_call: TRBJ2-3
v_call: TRBV19
clone_size: -
d_call: -
cdr3_nt: TGTGCCAGTAGTGAGACCCCCACAGATACGCAGTATTTT
cdr3_aa: CASSETPTDTQYF

j_call: TRBJ2-2
v_call: TRBV7-3
clone_size: -
d_call: TRBD1
cdr3_nt: TGTGCCAGCAGCGGACAGGGGAGCGGGGAGCTGTTTTTT
cdr3_aa: CASSGQGSGELFF

j_call: TRBJ1-5
v_call: TRBV9
clone_size: few
d_call: -
cdr3_nt: TGTGCCAGCAGCGTATATGGGGATAGCAATCAGCCCCAGCATTTT
cdr3_aa: CASSVYGDSNQPQHF